A single sample is the source of the 8 T cell receptor beta chains below, sequenced in a study of low-dose radiotherapy and immunotherapy resistance in tumors. Time point here: after trial treatment. Regarding treatment: LDRT plus nivolumab, ipilimumab, low-dose cyclophosphamide and aspirin (RACIN trial). Priming of first-strand cDNA relied on TRAV- and TRBV-specific primers (covering alpha and beta chains). For amplifying TCRs, the PCR ran for approximately 18 cycles with Phusion, which was used together with a constant-region primer and the adapter on the V primers. TCRdb ran MiXCR on the reads and lists one entry per CDR3 protein. This sample has 85,000 to 95,000 distinct CDR3 sequences, with around 20% found just once. The starting material was PBMCs, obtained after low-dose radiotherapy plus immunotherapy. These receptor sequences come from a female donor with ovarian cancer.

A single count supports this clonotype. This rearrangement joins TRBV28 to TRBJ1-2; TRBD1 matches 11 bases. The V segment lost 6 bases and the J segment 7 bases; nucleotides outside the gene matches: 7. The CDR3 length is 14 residues. Germline CDR1 reads MDHEN; CDR2 reads SYDVKM. CDR3 loop: CASRGQGARSGYTF. Written as DNA, the CDR3 is TGTGCCAGCAGAGGACAGGGGGCGCGGAGTGGCTACACCTTC.

This clonotype was counted at least ten times. The chain carries TRBV4-3 and TRBJ1-6; D is possibly TRBD1 (6 bases). Germline V gene sequence: CDR1 LGHNA, CDR2 YSLEER. V was shortened by 0 bases and J by 8 bases, with 17 bases between the two germline ends. This CDR3 is 17 amino acids long. For the CDR3, the DNA is TGCGCCAGCAGCCAAGATGGGGGCAGGGAGGCTGATTCACCCCTCCACTTT. Protein: CASSQDGGREADSPLHF.

The chain employs TRBV20-1 and TRBJ2-1, with TRBD2 matching over 11 bases. V lost 5 bases, J lost 4 bases, and 10 bases stayed unmatched. This CDR3 comprises 16 residues. Looked up from germline, CDR1 is DFQATT and CDR2 is SNEGSKA (reference sequence). The chain's CDR3 is CSAPPPGLAVYNEQFF. The CDR3 nucleotides read TGCAGTGCTCCTCCTCCGGGACTAGCGGTGTACAATGAGCAGTTCTTC.

V gene TRBV7-2 combines with J gene TRBJ2-1; TRBD2 aligns across 7 bases. The trim removed 2 bases at V and 10 bases at J, leaving 11 bases unmatched. The CDR3 totals 15 residues. Germline V gene lookup returns CDR1 SGHTA and CDR2 FQGNSA. The CDR3 is CASSLLASGEKEQFF. The CDR3 bases are TGTGCCAGCAGCTTATTGGCTAGCGGAGAAAAGGAGCAGTTCTTC. The whole variable domain, filled in from reference TRBV7-2 and TRBJ2-1, reads GAGVSQSPSNKVTEKGKDVELRCDPISGHTALYWYRQSLGQGLEFLIYFQGNSAPDKSGLPSDRFSAERTGGSVSTLTIQRTQQEDSAVYLCASSLLASGEKEQFFGPGTRLTVL.

This clonotype was seen ten or more times. V gene TRBV7-8 combines with J gene TRBJ1-4; D unclear. The CDR3 has 20 amino acids. The V gene lost 0 bases and the J gene lost 4 bases, with 24 bases spanning the gap. Germline CDR1 reads SGHVS; CDR2 reads FQNEAQ. In nucleotides, the CDR3 is TGTGCCAGCAGCTTAGCCGCGGCAACCGTGGATTATGTTTATAATGAAAAACTGTTTTTT. The encoded protein is CASSLAAATVDYVYNEKLFF. Supplemented by reference TRBV7-8 and TRBJ1-4, the full variable domain reads GAGVSQSPRYKVAKRGQDVALRCDPISGHVSLFWYQQALGQGPEFLTYFQNEAQLDKSGLPSDRFFAERPEGSVSTLKIQRTQQEDSAVYLCASSLAAATVDYVYNEKLFFGSGTQLSVL.

This clonotype was seen at least ten times. The chain joins TRBV6-2 or TRBV6-3 to TRBJ2-5, with D hard to call. Trimming took 2 bases from V and 2 from J, leaving 6 bases between them. CDR3 length equals 13 residues. Germline V gives CDR1 MNHEY, CDR2 SVGEGT. The chain's CDR3 is CASSYLGQETQYF. CDR3 nucleotide sequence: TGTGCCAGCAGTTACCTCGGGCAAGAGACCCAGTACTTC.

In its sample, this clonotype was seen many times. This chain connects TRBV6-6 to TRBJ2-7, with 10 nucleotides matching TRBD1. Germline loops: CDR1 MNHNY, CDR2 SVGAGI (reference sequence). V was pared by 7 bases and J by 0 bases, with 3 bases of the junction left unmatched. The CDR3 extends over 14 amino acids. The CDR3 DNA follows: TGTGCCAGCACCAGACAGGGGGCCTCCTACGAGCAGTACTTC. It translates to CASTRQGASYEQYF.

In its sample, this clonotype was seen many times. V gene TRBV18 combines with J gene TRBJ2-6; 8 positions match TRBD1. The CDR3 extends over 16 amino acids. Germline V lookup: CDR1 KGHSH, CDR2 LQKENI. V lost 8 bases, J lost 2 bases, and 8 bases stayed unmatched. In DNA, the CDR3 is TGTGCCAGCACCGGACAGGGTAAGGCTGGGGCCAACGTCCTGACTTTC. This sequence encodes CASTGQGKAGANVLTF.